This T cell receptor beta chain is drawn from a study of shared clonotypes between healthy human individuals. At the level of the study: The study used three CD4 naive, three CD4 memory, two CD8 naive and one CD8 memory plate per donor. Study-wide points: Unshared clonotypes carried lower generation probabilities than those common to all four donors. Estimated clonotype richness was generally higher in naive than memory subsets.

Note on this clone: The target antigen is unknown.

With 7 bases removed from V and 0 bases from J, the gap between germline ends came to 11 bases. The CDR3 contains 14 residues. The germline CDR1 and CDR2 sequences are SGHRS and YFSETQ. Selected positively for CCR7 and CD45RO-negative, naive CD8 cells excluded terminally differentiated effector memory CD45RA+ cells. Several immunoSEQ plates received, in even portions, the genomic DNA of each subset. TCRdb's table, derived via immunoSEQ multiplex PCR, lists solely in-frame clones and lacks some. Here the sample spans 800,000 or so clones, around 96% being singletons. This chain links TRBV5-1 with TRBJ2-4; D not resolved. What was sequenced was naive CD8+ T cells sorted from blood. The TCR was taken from a man aged 30 to 39 in good health. The CDR3 DNA is TGCGCCAGCCCGACGAATTTAGCCAAAAACATTCAGTACTTC. The encoded protein is CASPTNLAKNIQYF.